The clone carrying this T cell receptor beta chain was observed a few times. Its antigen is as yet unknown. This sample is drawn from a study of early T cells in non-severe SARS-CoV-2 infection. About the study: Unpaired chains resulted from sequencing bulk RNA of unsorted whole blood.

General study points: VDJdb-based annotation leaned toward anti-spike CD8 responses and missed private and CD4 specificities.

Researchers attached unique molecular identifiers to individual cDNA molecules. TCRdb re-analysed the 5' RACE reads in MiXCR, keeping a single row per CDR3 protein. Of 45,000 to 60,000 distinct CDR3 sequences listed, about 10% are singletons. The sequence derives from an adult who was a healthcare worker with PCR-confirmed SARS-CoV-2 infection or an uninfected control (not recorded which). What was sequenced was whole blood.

The CDR3 loop is CASSTVGGNSPLHF. The CDR3 DNA reads TGTGCCAGCAGTACGGTGGGAGGTAATTCACCCCTCCACTTT. The J gene is TRBJ1-6, the V gene TRBV12-3 or TRBV12-4, with D unclear. Trimming cost V 5 bases and J 6 bases, with 11 bases left between them. The CDR3 covers 14 residues.